One sample yielded the 11 T cell receptor beta chains listed below, sequenced in a study of control samples from healthy donors and cancer patients. The repertoire was sequenced with immunoSEQ multiplex PCR; TCRdb's copy has only in-frame clones and lacks some. The data hold 13,000 or so clones, with approximately 80% observed a single time. Sequenced: formalin-fixed, paraffin-embedded tissue. Receptors were obtained from a male donor with melanoma.

The V gene is TRBV3-1 (or the pseudogene TRBV3-2), the J gene TRBJ2-7, with D possibly TRBD1 on 6 matching bases. Trimming shortened V by 4 bases and J by 1 base, and 14 bases separated the two germline ends. The CDR3 sequence is 15 residues long. Germline CDR1 and CDR2: LGHDT and YNNKEL (reference sequence). The CDR3, as DNA: TGTGCCAGCAGCCTAAGGGCGAGGGGGTCCTACGAGCAGTACTTC. It yields the protein CASSLRARGSYEQYF.

A single count supports this clone. The chain uses TRBV7-8 and TRBJ2-5; D tentatively reads TRBD1 or TRBD2 (5 bases each). Trimming shortened V by 5 bases and J by 0 bases, and 13 bases separated the two germline ends. The CDR3 totals 15 residues. CDR1 is SGHVS, CDR2 FQNEAQ, per germline. The CDR3 here is CASSLGDQYQETQYF. The CDR3 DNA sequence: TGTGCCAGCAGCCTGGGGGACCAGTACCAAGAGACCCAGTACTTC.

This chain connects TRBV7-8 to TRBJ2-5; 15 nucleotides match TRBD2. The V and J ends lost 2 bases and 6 bases, in that order; junction bases with no gene match: 7. The CDR3 contains 17 residues. Per the germline V gene, CDR1 is SGHVS and CDR2 is FQNEAQ. The CDR3 region has the DNA TGTGCCAGCAGCTTAAGGACTAGCGGGGGGGCCGCGAAGACCCAGTACTTC. Amino acid sequence: CASSLRTSGGAAKTQYF.

The V gene is TRBV3-1 (or the pseudogene TRBV3-2), the J gene TRBJ1-6, with a weak D call TRBD1 (5 bases). The CDR3 loop spans 16 amino acids. Germline-derived CDR1 and CDR2 are LGHDT and YNNKEL (reference sequence). Trimming took 1 base from V and 0 from J, leaving 7 bases between them. The CDR3 protein is CASSQAGGSYNSPLHF. CDR3 DNA: TGTGCCAGCAGCCAAGCGGGGGGCTCCTATAATTCACCCCTCCACTTT.

The genes are TRBV5-1 and TRBJ2-7; no firm D call. There are 15 residues in the CDR3. CDR1 and CDR2 from the germline V gene are SGHRS and YFSETQ. Trimming took 0 bases from V and 5 from J, leaving 15 bases between them. The DNA for the CDR3 is TGCGCCAGCAGCTTGGGGGCCGGAACAGTCGACGAGCAGTACTTC. It is translated as CASSLGAGTVDEQYF.

The J gene is TRBJ1-1, the V gene TRBV5-4; D might be TRBD1 (6 bases). The CDR3 totals 13 residues. Germline values: CDR1 SGHNT, CDR2 YYREEE (reference sequence). The ends were cut back, 0 bases at V and 7 bases at J, with 10 bases in the middle. CDR3 bases: TGTGCCAGCAGCTTGGGAAGGGGGGTTGAAGCTTTCTTT. Its translation is CASSLGRGVEAFF. Drawing the rest from reference TRBV5-4 and TRBJ1-1, the complete variable domain is ETGVTQSPTHLIKTRGQQVTLRCSSQSGHNTVSWYQQALGQGPQFIFQYYREEENGRGNFPPRFSGLQFPNYSSELNVNALELDDSALYLCASSLGRGVEAFFGQGTRLTVV.

This clone is deemed large. This chain connects TRBV28 to TRBJ1-3, with D possibly being TRBD1 (6 bases). The CDR3 runs to 17 residues. The V end lost 6 bases, the J end lost 0 bases, and 18 bases lay between the germline ends. Germline V lookup: CDR1 MDHEN, CDR2 SYDVKM. This chain's CDR3 is CASRDSIDRYSGNTIYF. DNA of the CDR3: TGTGCCAGCAGGGATTCGATCGACAGGTACTCTGGAAACACCATATATTTT.

The chain carries TRBV2 and TRBJ1-3; D is uncertain. Trimming stripped 8 bases from V and 0 bases from J, with 11 bases between. CDR1 and CDR2 (germline): SNHLY, FYNNEI. CDR3 length: 14 residues. CDR3 coding DNA: TGTGCCAGCTGTCCTCGCGTCTCTGGAAACACCATATATTTT. It translates to CASCPRVSGNTIYF.

The rearrangement uses TRBV29-1 and TRBJ1-1; the D is unclear. V was clipped by 4 bases and J by 1 base, with 10 bases between them. CDR3 length: 13 residues. CDR1 and CDR2 (germline): SQVTM, ANQGSEA. CDR3 region: CSVVGFGNTEAFF. The DNA of the CDR3 is TGCAGCGTTGTGGGGTTTGGGAACACTGAAGCTTTCTTT.

This clone was seen a handful of times. The rearrangement uses TRBV14 and TRBJ2-4; 8 bases agree with TRBD1. After removal of 3 bases from V and 5 bases from J, the junction contained 9 bases not matched to a gene. This CDR3 is 16 amino acids long. The germline gives CDR1 SGHDN, CDR2 FVKESK. The CDR3 DNA is TGTGCCAGCAGCCAGCTAGGTCAGGGGGCGGAAAACATTCAGTACTTC. Its translation is CASSQLGQGAENIQYF.

The rearrangement uses TRBV5-6 and TRBJ2-7; TRBD2 matches 7 bases. V was clipped by 3 bases and J by 12 bases; unmatched bases: 6. CDR1 and CDR2 (germline): SGHDT, YYEEEE. This CDR3 is 11 amino acids long. The CDR3 DNA reads TGTGCCAGCAGCTGGGCGGGGGTGTTGTACTTC. This translates into CASSWAGVLYF.